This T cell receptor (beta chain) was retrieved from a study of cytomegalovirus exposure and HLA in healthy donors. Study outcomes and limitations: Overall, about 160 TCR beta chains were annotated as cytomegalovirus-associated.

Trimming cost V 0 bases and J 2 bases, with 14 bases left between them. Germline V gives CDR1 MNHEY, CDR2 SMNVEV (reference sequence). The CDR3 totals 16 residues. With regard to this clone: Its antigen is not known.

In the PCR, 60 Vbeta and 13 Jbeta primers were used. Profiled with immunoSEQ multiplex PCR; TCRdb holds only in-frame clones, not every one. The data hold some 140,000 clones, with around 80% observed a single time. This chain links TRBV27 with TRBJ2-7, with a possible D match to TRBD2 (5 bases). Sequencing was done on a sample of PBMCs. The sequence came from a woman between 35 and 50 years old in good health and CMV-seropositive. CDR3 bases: TGTGCCAGCAGTTTATCGCCGGGAAGTGGGGCCTACGAGCAGTACTTC. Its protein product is CASSLSPGSGAYEQYF.